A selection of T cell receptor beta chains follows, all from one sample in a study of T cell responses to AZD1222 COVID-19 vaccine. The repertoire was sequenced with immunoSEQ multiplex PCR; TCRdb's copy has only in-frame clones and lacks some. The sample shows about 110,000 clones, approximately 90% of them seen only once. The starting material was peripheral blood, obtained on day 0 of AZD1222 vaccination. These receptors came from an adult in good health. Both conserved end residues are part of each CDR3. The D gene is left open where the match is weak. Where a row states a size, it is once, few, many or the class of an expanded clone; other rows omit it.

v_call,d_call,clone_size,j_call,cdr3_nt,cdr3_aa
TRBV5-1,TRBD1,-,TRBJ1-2,TGCGCCAGCAGCCCACCGGACAGGGCTTATGGCTACACCTTC,CASSPPDRAYGYTF
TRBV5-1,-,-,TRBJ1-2,TGCGCCAGCAGTGAGGCATACTATGGCTACACCTTC,CASSEAYYGYTF
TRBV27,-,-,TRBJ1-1,TGTGCCAGCAGTTTAGGGCGGGGGAGAGCTTTCTTT,CASSLGRGRAFF
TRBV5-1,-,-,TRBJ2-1,TGCGCCAGCAGCTCGGGGTTTGGGACAACCGCTTCGAATGAGCAGTTCTTC,CASSSGFGTTASNEQFF
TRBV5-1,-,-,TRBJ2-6,TGCGCCAGCAGCTTGGGGCAACCTGGGGCCAACGTCCTGACTTTC,CASSLGQPGANVLTF
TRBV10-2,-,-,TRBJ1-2,TGCGCCAGCAGTGAGGCCGTGGTAGTCTATGGCTACACCTTC,CASSEAVVVYGYTF
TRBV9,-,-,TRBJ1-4,TGTGCCAGCAGCGCCCACGGTGCGATGGCTAATGAAAAACTGTTTTTT,CASSAHGAMANEKLFF
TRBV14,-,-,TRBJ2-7,TGTGCCAGCAGTCCCGGGACCACCTACGAGCAGTACTTC,CASSPGTTYEQYF
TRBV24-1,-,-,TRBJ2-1,TGTGCCACCAGCCAAGGGGGCGGGGGGACCAATGAGCAGTTCTTC,CATSQGGGGTNEQFF
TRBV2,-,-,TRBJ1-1,TGTGCCAGCAGGGGGGAGGGGATCGAACAGAGAAACACTGAAGCTTTCTTT,CASRGEGIEQRNTEAFF
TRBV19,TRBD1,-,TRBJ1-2,TGTGCCACCACAGGGGCGGGAGGCTACACCTTC,CATTGAGGYTF
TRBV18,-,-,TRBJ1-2,TGTGCCAGCTCACCCCGGACAGCCCGAGACTATGGCTACACCTTC,CASSPRTARDYGYTF
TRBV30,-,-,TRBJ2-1,TGTGCCTGGGGTGACCCCCGCTACCAGGGGGGGTACAATGAGCAGTTCTTC,CAWGDPRYQGGYNEQFF
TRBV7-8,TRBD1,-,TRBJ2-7,TGTGCCAGCAGCTTAGATCGGACAGGGATGTACTTC,CASSLDRTGMYF
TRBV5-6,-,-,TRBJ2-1,TGTGCCAGCAGCTTGGTCCCCCGTTACAATGAGCAGTTCTTC,CASSLVPRYNEQFF
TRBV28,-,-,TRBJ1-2,TGTGCCAGCAGTTTACCACCCCCGACAGGTTATGGCTACACCTTC,CASSLPPPTGYGYTF
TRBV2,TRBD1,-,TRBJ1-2,TGTGCCAGCAGTGAAGGGGGGACAGGCGATGGCTACACCTTC,CASSEGGTGDGYTF
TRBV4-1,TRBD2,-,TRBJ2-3,TGCGCCAGCAGCCAAGATTTCGCTAGCGGTATCACAGATACGCAGTATTTT,CASSQDFASGITDTQYF
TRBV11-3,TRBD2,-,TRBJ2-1,TGTGCCAGCAGCCCGACTAGCGATATCTACAATGAGCAGTTCTTC,CASSPTSDIYNEQFF
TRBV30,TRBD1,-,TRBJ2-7,TGTGCCTGGAGTCCTCGGGACAGTATCCCAAACGAGCAGTACTTC,CAWSPRDSIPNEQYF
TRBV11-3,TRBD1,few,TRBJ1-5,TGTGCCAGCAGTGCAGGGGGTGGCAATCAGCCCCAGCATTTT,CASSAGGGNQPQHF
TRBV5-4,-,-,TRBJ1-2,TGTGCCAGCAGCCCCCCCCCTTGGCAGGGTCCTGGCTACACCTTC,CASSPPPWQGPGYTF